A selection of T cell receptor beta chains follows, all from one sample in a study of OX40 agonist ivuxolimab in advanced cancers. The repertoire was sequenced with immunoSEQ multiplex PCR; TCRdb's copy has only in-frame clones and lacks some. The top ten hold about 25% of the sample, which has about 35,000 clones, over 80% seen once. The sequences come from CD4+ or CD8+ T cells sorted from blood, collected in a trial of the OX40 agonist ivuxolimab. The receptors shown here come from an adult with an advanced solid tumor such as melanoma, head and neck, liver or kidney cancer. CDR3s include the opening cysteine and the closing phenylalanine or tryptophan. The D gene is left open where the match is weak. A clone size is listed for some rows: how often the clone was seen (once, few, many), or a class if it is expanded.

clone_size j_call d_call v_call cdr3_nt cdr3_aa
. TRBJ2-1 . TRBV11-1 TGTGCCAGCAGCTTAGGTAGTCCAGTCTTCAATGAGCAGTTCTTC CASSLGSPVFNEQFF
. TRBJ1-5 TRBD1 TRBV30 TGTGCCTGGAGCGACGACAGGGGAAATTTCAGGAAGCCCCAGCATTTT CAWSDDRGNFRKPQHF
. TRBJ1-6 . TRBV19 TGTGCCAGTAGACCACAGGTATATAATTCACCCCTCCACTTT CASRPQVYNSPLHF
many TRBJ2-7 TRBD2 TRBV5-6 TGTGCCAGCAGCTTTGGACTAGCGGCTTACGAGCAGTACTTC CASSFGLAAYEQYF
. TRBJ2-1 . TRBV2 TGTGCCAGCATCGACAGAACCATCCACCCCAATGAGCAGTTCTTC CASIDRTIHPNEQFF
. TRBJ2-1 . TRBV18 TGTGCCAGCTCAACGACTCAGGGAGTCAATGAGCAGTTCTTC CASSTTQGVNEQFF
. TRBJ1-1 . TRBV21-1 TGTGCCAGCAGACCATGGACAGGCATGAACACTGAAGCTTTCTTT CASRPWTGMNTEAFF
. TRBJ2-4 TRBD1 TRBV5-6 TGTGCCAGCAGCTTGGGGACAGGCAACATTCAGTACTTC CASSLGTGNIQYF
. TRBJ1-2 . TRBV7-3 TGTGCCAGCAGCTTAACGCAGGGACGAGATGGCTACACCTTC CASSLTQGRDGYTF
. TRBJ1-2 TRBD1 TRBV7-8 TGTGCCAGCAGCAACCGGGACAGCTATGGCTACACCTTC CASSNRDSYGYTF
. TRBJ2-7 TRBD2 TRBV6-5 TGTGCCAGCAGTTACGGGGGGACTAACTCCTACGAGCAGTACTTC CASSYGGTNSYEQYF
. TRBJ1-2 . TRBV4-3 TGCGCCAGCAGCCAAGAGGGGGGTTTCCGTGGCTACACCTTC CASSQEGGFRGYTF
. TRBJ1-2 . TRBV7-8 TGTGCCAGCAGCTTAGCGACTTTAAATTATGGCTACACCTTC CASSLATLNYGYTF
. TRBJ2-5 . TRBV2 TGTGCCAGCAGTGAGTTGGTGCAAGAGACCCAGTACTTC CASSELVQETQYF
few TRBJ2-6 . TRBV19 TGTGCCAGTAGTGTGGGGGTCGGGGCCAACGTCCTGACTTTC CASSVGVGANVLTF
. TRBJ1-3 TRBD1 TRBV28 TGTGCCAGCAGTTTCCCAGGGGGCCGTGGAAACACCATATATTTT CASSFPGGRGNTIYF
. TRBJ2-3 . TRBV6-5 TGTGCCAGCAGTCCTCAGGGGTACGACACAGATACGCAGTATTTT CASSPQGYDTDTQYF
. TRBJ1-1 . TRBV5-1 TGCGCCAGCAGCGGAGGTAGGGGAGGTTCTTACATGAACACTGAAGCTTTCTTT CASSGGRGGSYMNTEAFF
. TRBJ2-1 . TRBV27 TGTGCCAGCAGTTTCGCCTACAATGAGCAGTTCTTC CASSFAYNEQFF
. TRBJ1-1 . TRBV30 TGTGCCTGGAAGGTTTTACAGCCCCCCGGGGCTTTCTTT CAWKVLQPPGAFF
. TRBJ2-7 . TRBV11-2 TGTGCCAGCAGCTTAGTGTTAGGGCAGAGCTACGAGCAGTACTTC CASSLVLGQSYEQYF
once TRBJ1-5 . TRBV5-6 TGTGCCAGCAGCTCCTATCCGCCCCAGCATTTT CASSSYPPQHF
. TRBJ1-1 . TRBV27 TGTGCCAGCAGGGTCGCAGGGATGAACACTGAAGCTTTCTTT CASRVAGMNTEAFF
. TRBJ2-7 . TRBV7-9 TGTGCCAGCAGCTTACACGCGGGCGACTACGAGCAGTACTTC CASSLHAGDYEQYF
. TRBJ1-2 . TRBV19 TGTGCCAGTAGTATTGGGCAGACAAACTATGGCTACACCTTC CASSIGQTNYGYTF
. TRBJ1-2 TRBD1 TRBV4-1 TGCGCCAGCAGCCAACTAAGGACAGGGGTTCGCTATGGCTACACCTTC CASSQLRTGVRYGYTF
. TRBJ2-5 . TRBV19 TGTGCCAGTACTCCCGGGTGGCCAGGGACCCAGTACTTC CASTPGWPGTQYF
. TRBJ2-7 TRBD2 TRBV27 TGTGCCAGCAGTTTATTCGGCGGGGGGGTTTCCTACGAGCAGTACTTC CASSLFGGGVSYEQYF
. TRBJ2-3 TRBD2 TRBV28 TGTGCCAGCAGACCCGGGTTAGCGGGTTTCACAGATACGCAGTATTTT CASRPGLAGFTDTQYF
. TRBJ1-1 . TRBV7-9 TGTGCCAGCAGCTTAGTGGGTGGTAACACTGAAGCTTTCTTT CASSLVGGNTEAFF
. TRBJ2-5 TRBD1 TRBV12-5 TGTGCTAGTGGTTTCGTAGAAACAGGGGTATCCGAGACCCAGTACTTC CASGFVETGVSETQYF
once TRBJ2-7 . TRBV6-1 TGTGCCAGCAGTTCCCTCTCGTCCCGGCACGACGAGCAGTACTTC CASSSLSSRHDEQYF
. TRBJ2-5 TRBD2 TRBV5-4 TGTGCCAGCAGCTTGGCCCTGGGGGGGGAGACCCAGTACTTC CASSLALGGETQYF
. TRBJ1-6 . TRBV13 TGTGCCAGCAGCTTAGTAGGAGTTAATTCACCCCTCCACTTT CASSLVGVNSPLHF
. TRBJ2-7 . TRBV9 TGTGCCAGCGGGCCAGCCAGTCCCTACGAGCAGTACTTC CASGPASPYEQYF
once TRBJ2-7 . TRBV7-2 TGTGCCAGCAGCTCAATTACGGTTTCCTACGAGCAGTACTTC CASSSITVSYEQYF
. TRBJ2-2 TRBD2 TRBV4-1 TGCGCCAGCAGCCAAGGGGCTAGCGGGAGCCGCGACGGGGAGCTGTTTTTT CASSQGASGSRDGELFF
. TRBJ2-1 . TRBV9 TGTGCCAGCAGCGTAGGATATGGGGCGAATGAGCAGTTCTTC CASSVGYGANEQFF
. TRBJ2-3 . TRBV14 TGTGCCAGCAGTCAAGGAGGCGGGATGGTCACAGATACGCAGTATTTT CASSQGGGMVTDTQYF
. TRBJ2-3 . TRBV7-6 TGTGCCAGCAGCTTAGGGGTCACAGATACGCAGTATTTT CASSLGVTDTQYF
. TRBJ2-7 . TRBV5-1 TGCGCCAGCAGCTTGGCCCCCGGCGAGCAGTACTTC CASSLAPGEQYF